Listed below are T cell receptor beta chains from one sample, sequenced in a study of T cell responses to AZD1222 COVID-19 vaccine. Profiled with immunoSEQ multiplex PCR; TCRdb holds only in-frame clones, not every one. The sample lists about 120,000 clones, around 87% seen once, with approximately 2.9% in the top ten. Sequencing used peripheral blood, obtained 28 days after the second AZD1222 dose. The receptors derive from an adult who received the AZD1222 COVID-19 vaccine. Each CDR3 is given with its conserved first and last residue. A D gene is named only where the DNA matches it firmly. Rows give clone size only sometimes, using once, few, many, or a class for an expanded clone.

>TRBV19|.|.|TRBJ2-6
CASTPIEGGLSGANVLTF
TGTGCCAGTACCCCCATAGAGGGCGGACTCTCTGGGGCCAACGTCCTGACTTTC
>TRBV27|.|.|TRBJ1-4
CASSPRGSVYEKLFF
TGTGCCAGCAGTCCCCGGGGGTCGGTATACGAAAAACTGTTTTTT
>TRBV7-8|.|.|TRBJ2-2
CASSSDRQAPSNTGELFF
TGTGCCAGCAGCTCTGATAGACAGGCCCCCTCGAACACCGGGGAGCTGTTTTTT
>TRBV9|.|.|TRBJ2-7
CASSVGGGHAYEQYF
TGTGCCAGCAGCGTAGGCGGGGGCCACGCCTACGAGCAGTACTTC
>TRBV28|once|.|TRBJ1-2
CASSLSPRVGYGYTF
TGTGCCAGCAGTTTATCCCCCAGAGTTGGCTATGGCTACACCTTC
>TRBV2|few|.|TRBJ1-6
CASSGGSEGGSPLHF
TGTGCCAGCAGTGGTGGTTCCGAGGGTGGTTCACCCCTCCACTTT
>TRBV7-2|.|TRBD1|TRBJ1-5
CASSQTGSPQHF
TGTGCCAGCAGCCAGACAGGGTCGCCCCAGCATTTT
>TRBV4-3|.|.|TRBJ1-1
CASSQDQTGTTEAFF
TGCGCCAGCAGCCAAGATCAAACGGGGACCACTGAAGCTTTCTTT
>TRBV19|.|.|TRBJ2-2
CASSIPQGRTGELFF
TGTGCCAGTAGTATCCCACAGGGTCGTACCGGGGAGCTGTTTTTT
>TRBV6-6|.|.|TRBJ1-5
CASSSTLAQPQHF
TGTGCCAGCAGTTCTACCCTTGCCCAGCCCCAGCATTTT
>TRBV19|.|.|TRBJ2-5
CASSTRAVRGETQYF
TGTGCCAGTAGTACGAGAGCGGTGAGGGGGGAGACCCAGTACTTC
>TRBV25-1|.|.|TRBJ2-5
CASSEIGMETQYF
TGTGCCAGCAGTGAAATTGGCATGGAGACCCAGTACTTC
>TRBV4-1|.|.|TRBJ1-6
CASSQDADRLNSPLHF
TGCGCCAGCAGCCAAGATGCGGACAGACTCAATTCACCCCTCCACTTT
>TRBV3-1/TRBV3-2|few|.|TRBJ1-1
CASSQAGYMNTEAFF
TGTGCCAGCAGCCAAGCAGGGTACATGAACACTGAAGCTTTCTTT
>TRBV6-1|once|TRBD1|TRBJ1-5
CASSEYGTGGRWGNQPQHF
TGTGCCAGCAGTGAATATGGGACAGGGGGCCGTTGGGGCAATCAGCCCCAGCATTTT
>TRBV10-1|.|TRBD2|TRBJ2-1
CASSETSGGHEQFF
TGCGCCAGCAGTGAGACTAGCGGGGGGCATGAGCAGTTCTTC
>TRBV19|once|.|TRBJ1-6
CASTPGGYNSPLHF
TGTGCCAGTACCCCCGGGGGATATAATTCACCCCTCCACTTT
>TRBV11-3|.|.|TRBJ1-4
CAPRTGQTNEKLFF
TGTGCCCCCCGGACGGGACAAACTAATGAAAAACTGTTTTTT
>TRBV30|.|.|TRBJ1-3
CAWSGGSPGNTIYF
TGTGCCTGGAGTGGGGGCAGTCCTGGAAACACCATATATTTT
>TRBV11-2|.|.|TRBJ1-5
CASSLEGRMNQPQHF
TGTGCCAGCAGCTTAGAGGGACGGATGAATCAGCCCCAGCATTTT
>TRBV9|few|.|TRBJ1-2
CASQGGYGYTF
TGTGCCAGCCAGGGAGGCTATGGCTACACCTTC
>TRBV28|few|.|TRBJ2-7
CASSPSDLYEQYF
TGTGCCAGCAGTCCCTCAGACCTCTACGAGCAGTACTTC
>TRBV24-1|.|.|TRBJ2-3
CATSTERTDTQYF
TGTGCCACTTCGACAGAACGCACAGATACGCAGTATTTT
>TRBV12-3/TRBV12-4|.|.|TRBJ2-5
CASSFGETQYF
TGTGCCAGCAGTTTCGGTGAGACCCAGTACTTC
>TRBV7-2|.|.|TRBJ1-2
CASSLEFRTRAYGYTF
TGTGCCAGCAGCTTAGAGTTTAGGACCCGGGCGTATGGCTACACCTTC
>TRBV30|.|.|TRBJ1-6
CAWNSNIDSPLHF
TGTGCCTGGAACTCCAACATTGATTCACCCCTCCACTTT
>TRBV5-8|few|.|TRBJ1-1
CASSLARGRDWNTEAFF
TGTGCCAGCAGCTTGGCTCGGGGGCGAGATTGGAACACTGAAGCTTTCTTT
>TRBV10-2|once|.|TRBJ2-2
CASSEGYTGELFF
TGCGCCAGCAGTGAAGGGTACACCGGGGAGCTGTTTTTT
>TRBV3-1/TRBV3-2|.|.|TRBJ1-2
CASSRGYGYTF
TGTGCCAGCAGCAGAGGGTATGGCTACACCTTC
>TRBV5-4|.|.|TRBJ1-5
CASSPRVRQPQHF
TGTGCCAGCAGCCCCAGGGTACGTCAGCCCCAGCATTTT
>TRBV30|.|.|TRBJ1-1
CAWSVMNTEAFF
TGTGCCTGGAGTGTAATGAACACTGAAGCTTTCTTT
>TRBV19|few|.|TRBJ1-5
CASRSPNQPQHF
TGTGCCAGTAGGTCTCCAAATCAGCCCCAGCATTTT
>TRBV3-1/TRBV3-2|.|.|TRBJ1-3
CASSQDAVSGNTIYF
TGTGCCAGCAGCCAAGACGCGGTGTCTGGAAACACCATATATTTT
>TRBV27|once|.|TRBJ2-2
CASSLLSPTRTGELFF
TGTGCCAGCAGTTTACTTTCTCCCACACGGACCGGGGAGCTGTTTTTT
>TRBV9|once|.|TRBJ1-4
CASSPSVGTLFF
TGTGCCAGCAGCCCTTCGGTGGGGACTCTGTTTTTT
>TRBV5-4|.|TRBD2|TRBJ2-7
CASSFGGTSYEQYF
TGTGCCAGCAGCTTCGGGGGGACCTCCTACGAGCAGTACTTC
>TRBV14|.|.|TRBJ1-1
CASSRNQGTEGTEAFF
TGTGCCAGCAGCAGGAACCAGGGGACCGAGGGTACTGAAGCTTTCTTT
>TRBV18|.|TRBD1|TRBJ1-6
CASSPTGGESPLHF
TGTGCCAGCTCACCGACAGGGGGAGAATCACCCCTCCACTTT
>TRBV2|.|.|TRBJ2-7
CASSEERGLGEQYF
TGTGCCAGCAGTGAAGAAAGGGGCCTCGGCGAGCAGTACTTC
>TRBV6-5|.|.|TRBJ1-2
CASSYSTGQNYGYTF
TGTGCCAGCAGTTACTCGACCGGTCAGAACTATGGCTACACCTTC
>TRBV11-2|.|.|TRBJ2-3
CASSLVVRGANTQYF
TGTGCCAGCAGCTTAGTGGTTCGGGGGGCAAATACGCAGTATTTT
>TRBV2|.|.|TRBJ2-7
CASSEPFTYEQYF
TGTGCCAGCAGTGAACCATTTACCTACGAGCAGTACTTC
>TRBV30|once|.|TRBJ1-4
CAWDRRSTNEKLFF
TGTGCCTGGGACAGGAGATCAACTAATGAAAAACTGTTTTTT
>TRBV11-1|.|.|TRBJ2-7
CASSDPGTTSSYEQYF
TGTGCCAGCAGCGACCCCGGGACAACGAGCTCCTACGAGCAGTACTTC
>TRBV10-3|.|TRBD1|TRBJ1-4
CAISELQGAPNEKLFF
TGTGCCATCAGTGAGTTGCAGGGGGCGCCTAATGAAAAACTGTTTTTT
>TRBV7-9|.|.|TRBJ2-5
CASSLVSRGETQYF
TGTGCCAGCAGCTTAGTTTCGAGGGGGGAGACCCAGTACTTC
>TRBV18|.|.|TRBJ2-3
CASSRTGGFGTDTQYF
TGTGCCAGCTCACGTACTGGGGGTTTCGGCACAGATACGCAGTATTTT
>TRBV21-1|.|.|TRBJ1-3
CASSKARGSLYSGNTIYF
TGTGCCAGCAGCAAAGCTCGCGGCTCACTCTACTCTGGAAACACCATATATTTT